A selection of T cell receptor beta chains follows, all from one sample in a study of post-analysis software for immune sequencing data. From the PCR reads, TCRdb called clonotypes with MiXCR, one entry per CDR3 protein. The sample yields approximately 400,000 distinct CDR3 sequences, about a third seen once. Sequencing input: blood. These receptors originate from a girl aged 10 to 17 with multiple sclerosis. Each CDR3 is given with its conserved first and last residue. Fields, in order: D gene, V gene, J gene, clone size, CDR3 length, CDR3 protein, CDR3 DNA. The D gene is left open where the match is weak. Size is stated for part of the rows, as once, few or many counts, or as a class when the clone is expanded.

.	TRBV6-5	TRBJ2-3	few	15	CASSYSSGGTDTQYF	TGTGCCAGCAGTTACTCGAGTGGGGGCACAGATACGCAGTATTTT
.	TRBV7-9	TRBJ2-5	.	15	CASSLAGGSQETQYF	TGTGCCAGCAGCTTAGCGGGGGGCTCTCAAGAGACCCAGTACTTC
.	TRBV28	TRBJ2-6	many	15	CASGRGIGGANVLTF	TGTGCCAGCGGTAGAGGAATAGGTGGGGCCAACGTCCTGACTTTC
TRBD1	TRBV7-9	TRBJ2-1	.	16	CVSSLPRDSVYNEQFF	TGTGTCAGCAGCTTACCACGGGACAGCGTATACAATGAGCAGTTCTTC
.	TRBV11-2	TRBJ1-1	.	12	CAGRGEGTEAFF	TGTGCCGGTAGGGGGGAGGGCACTGAAGCTTTCTTT
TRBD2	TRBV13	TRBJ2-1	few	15	CASRGTSGASNEQFF	TGTGCCAGCAGAGGGACTAGCGGGGCTTCCAATGAGCAGTTCTTC
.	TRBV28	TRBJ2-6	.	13	CASTYSGATVLTF	TGTGCCAGCACCTACTCTGGGGCCACCGTCCTGACTTTC
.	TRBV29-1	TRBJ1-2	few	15	CSVRESGGRGYGYTF	TGCAGCGTTCGTGAATCGGGGGGGCGCGGCTATGGCTACACCTTC
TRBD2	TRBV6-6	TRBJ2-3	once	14	CASRLAGGGDAQYF	TGTGCCAGCAGGCTAGCGGGGGGCGGGGATGCGCAGTATTTT
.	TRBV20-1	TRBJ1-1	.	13	CSAQGLGGTEAFF	TGCAGTGCTCAAGGACTTGGCGGCACTGAAGCTTTCTTT
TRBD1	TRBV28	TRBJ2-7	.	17	CASSLTTTGGSPYEQYF	TGTGCCAGCAGTTTAACAACAACAGGGGGCAGCCCCTACGAGCAGTACTTC
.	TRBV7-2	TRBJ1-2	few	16	CASSLDATGPCYGYTF	TGTGCCAGCAGCTTAGACGCCACAGGGCCCTGCTATGGCTACACCTTC
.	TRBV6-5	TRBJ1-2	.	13	CAGSSQQNYGYTF	TGTGCCGGCAGTTCCCAGCAGAACTATGGCTACACCTTC
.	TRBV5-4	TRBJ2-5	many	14	CASSFTGTQETQYF	TGTGCCAGCAGCTTTACAGGGACCCAAGAGACCCAGTACTTC
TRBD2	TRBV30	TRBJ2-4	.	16	CAWSPGLAGVSNIQYF	TGTGCCTGGAGTCCTGGACTAGCGGGGGTGTCAAACATTCAGTACTTC
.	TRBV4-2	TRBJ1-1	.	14	CASSPSSTNTEAFF	TGTGCCAGCAGCCCGAGTTCGACGAACACTGAAGCTTTCTTT
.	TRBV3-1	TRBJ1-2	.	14	CASSHAGANYGYTF	TGTGCCAGCAGCCATGCTGGGGCTAACTATGGCTACACCTTC
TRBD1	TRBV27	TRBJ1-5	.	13	CASRGQGAQPQHF	TGTGCCAGCAGGGGACAGGGGGCTCAGCCCCAGCATTTT
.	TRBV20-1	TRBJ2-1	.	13	CSARAGVYNEQFF	TGCAGTGCTAGAGCCGGCGTTTACAATGAGCAGTTCTTC
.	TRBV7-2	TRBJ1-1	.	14	CASSLTPGGEHAFF	TGTGCCAGCAGCTTAACCCCGGGCGGGGAGCATGCTTTCTTT
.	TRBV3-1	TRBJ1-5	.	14	CASSQSRGNQPQHF	TGTGCCAGCAGCCAATCCCGAGGCAATCAGCCCCAGCATTTT
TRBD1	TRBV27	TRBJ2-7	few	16	CASSLSGTGLTYEQYF	TGTGCCAGCAGTTTATCGGGGACAGGGCTGACCTACGAGCAGTACTTC
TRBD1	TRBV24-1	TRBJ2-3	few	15	CATSVGQGVADTQYF	TGTGCCACCAGTGTGGGACAGGGGGTAGCAGATACGCAGTATTTT
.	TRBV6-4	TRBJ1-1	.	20	CASSSRYVIRDNEMNTEAFF	TGTGCCAGCAGTTCACGGTACGTTATCCGGGACAACGAAATGAACACTGAAGCTTTCTTT
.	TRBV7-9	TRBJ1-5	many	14	CASSPGPSNQPQHF	TGTGCCAGCAGTCCGGGCCCCAGCAATCAGCCCCAGCATTTT
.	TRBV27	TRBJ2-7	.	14	CASSFGRASYEQYF	TGTGCCAGCAGTTTTGGAAGGGCTTCCTACGAGCAGTACTTC
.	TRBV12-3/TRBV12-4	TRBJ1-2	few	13	CASSLQVLHGYTF	TGTGCCAGCAGTTTACAGGTCCTCCATGGCTACACCTTC